This note documents a single TCR beta chain sequence. What it binds is unknown. RNA, at 0.5 to 1 ug, was reverse transcribed with random hexamers. By means of immunoSEQ multiplex PCR, TCR beta CDR3 spanning 54 Vbeta and 13 Jbeta underwent amplification. TCRdb redid the calling of the immunoSEQ multiplex PCR reads with MiXCR, one entry per CDR3 protein. The sample has about 180,000 distinct CDR3 sequences; approximately 94% are singletons. Trimming stripped 4 bases from V and 3 bases from J, with 32 bases between. The CDR3 is 21 residues long. This sample stems from a study of CD8 T cells in Susac syndrome. Study findings and constraints: An acknowledgment was made by the study that its TCR sequencing and HLA analysis involved relatively few individuals.

The multiple sclerosis control group was made up of treatment-naive patients with stable or active relapsing-remitting disease. This TCR came from a human donor with multiple sclerosis. The specimen was CD4+ T cells from PBMCs. V is TRBV12-3 or TRBV12-4 and J is TRBJ2-3; D is perhaps TRBD2 (5 bases). The CDR3 sequence is CASSSRTEMWVLTRATDTQYF. DNA of the CDR3: TGTGCCAGCAGTTCCCGGACGGAGATGTGGGTGCTAACTAGGGCTACAGATACGCAGTATTTT.